This TCR beta chain emerged from a study of blood T cell repertoires in COVID-19 (dated by TCRdb to 2018 to 2020). The study in broad terms: Samples covering the acute and convalescent phases of COVID-19 were provided by collaborators in the United States, Italy and Spain. The prospective study material was composed of cDNA or gDNA derived from T cells, B-cell-depleted T cells, or PBMCs. Deeply sampled blood TCRbeta repertoires from subjects exposed to, actively infected with, or recovered from COVID-19 were included in the dataset. A freely available public database, intended as a resource for researchers studying the immune response to SARS-CoV-2, is where the repertoires were released. Samples came from the ongoing ImmuneRACE study (first 160 participants) plus 1,254 subjects from 6 global collaborators. Sample metadata almost always included a de-identified subject ID, COVID-19 status, age in years and sex. Where available, HLA class I and class II types were taken from metadata supplied by the sample provider and were not determined by assay-based typing. Results and caveats for the whole study, not just this receptor: Clinical and demographic metadata were provided uncurated, with the amount varying by source and participant.

Inclusive of the bounding cysteine and phenylalanine, the CDR3 is 12 residues long. Just CDR3 DNA is preserved here, 36 bases in frame from base 1. From a lookup of the germline V gene, CDR1 and CDR2 are SGHTA and FQGNSA. Trimming at the junction amounts to 3 bases on V and 16 bases on J, and the germline ends lie 16 bases apart. As for this clone: Its antigen target is currently unknown. No base-level quality is on record; no much larger clone is a single base apart.

TCRbeta CDR3 regions were amplified from genomic DNA using the immunoSEQ Assay, a bias-controlled multiplex PCR. Turning to the authors' computational methods: The number of nucleated cells in each sample was estimated from the amplification of reference gene primers within the assay. To quantify the absolute abundance of each unique TCRbeta CDR3 rearrangement, sequence reads were collapsed and filtered. For each sample, productive Simpson clonality was calculated as the square root of Simpson's diversity index over productive rearrangements. Here the immuneACCESS table is served through TCRdb, limited to in-frame sequences with V and J called. Missing clones are a known gap in these copies; in checked studies unresolved V genes cover under half, and the rest lacks a known reason. V, J and clone size derive from that table, while D and trimming were established from the DNA sequence. The sample data list 300,000 to 400,000 clones, and over 75% of these were observed just once. Roughly 7.8% of the sample is in the top ten clones.

Whole blood was collected in K2EDTA tubes by collaborating institutions according to the institutions' own protocols. For TCRbeta analysis, collaborators shipped samples in one of three forms: frozen whole blood, isolated PBMCs, or DNA extracted from either of those sample types. The sequence links TRBV7-2 to TRBJ1-3, with TRBD1 tentatively as D gene (5 bases match). This TCR derives from a human donor in a cohort sampled during active COVID-19. Specimen: peripheral blood. The DNA sequence is given as TGTGCCAGCAGCTTGGGTCTGAGGACAATCTATTTT. The resulting protein is CASSLGLRTIYF.